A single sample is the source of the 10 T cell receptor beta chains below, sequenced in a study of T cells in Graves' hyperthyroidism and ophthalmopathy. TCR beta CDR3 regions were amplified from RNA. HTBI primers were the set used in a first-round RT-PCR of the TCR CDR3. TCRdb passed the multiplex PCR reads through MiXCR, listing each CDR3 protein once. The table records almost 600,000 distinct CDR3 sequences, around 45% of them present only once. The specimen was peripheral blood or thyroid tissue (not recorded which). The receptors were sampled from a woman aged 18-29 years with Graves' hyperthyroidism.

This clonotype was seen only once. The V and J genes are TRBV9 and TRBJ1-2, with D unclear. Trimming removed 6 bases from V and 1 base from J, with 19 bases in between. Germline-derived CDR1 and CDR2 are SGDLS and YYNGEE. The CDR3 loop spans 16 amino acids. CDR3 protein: CASNPGRRTFNYGYTF. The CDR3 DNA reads TGTGCCAGCAATCCCGGCAGACGGACCTTTAACTATGGCTACACCTTC.

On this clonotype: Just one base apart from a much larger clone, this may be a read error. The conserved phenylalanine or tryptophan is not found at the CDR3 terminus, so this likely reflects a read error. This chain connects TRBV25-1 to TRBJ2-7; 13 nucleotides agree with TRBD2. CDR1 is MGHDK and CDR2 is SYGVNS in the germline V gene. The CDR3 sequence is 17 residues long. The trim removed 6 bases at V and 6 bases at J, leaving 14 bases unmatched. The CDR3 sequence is CASSRWTSGSRITEQYL. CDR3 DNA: TGTGCCAGCAGCCGCTGGACTAGCGGGAGCAGGATAACCGAGCAGTACCTC.

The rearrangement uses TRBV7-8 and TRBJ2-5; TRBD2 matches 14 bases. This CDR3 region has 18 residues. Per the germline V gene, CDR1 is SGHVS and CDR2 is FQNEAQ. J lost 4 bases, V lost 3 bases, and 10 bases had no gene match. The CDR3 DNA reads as TGTGCCAGCAGCTTCAGGACACCGGGACTAGCGGGAGCAGAGACCCAGTACTTC. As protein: CASSFRTPGLAGAETQYF.

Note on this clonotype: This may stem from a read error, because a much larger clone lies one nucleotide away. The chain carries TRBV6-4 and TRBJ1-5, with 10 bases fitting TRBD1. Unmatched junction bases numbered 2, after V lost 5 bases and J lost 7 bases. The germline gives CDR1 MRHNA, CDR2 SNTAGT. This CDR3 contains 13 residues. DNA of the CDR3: TGTGCCAGCAGTTCGGACAGGGGGCAGCCCCAGCATTTT. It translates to CASSSDRGQPQHF.

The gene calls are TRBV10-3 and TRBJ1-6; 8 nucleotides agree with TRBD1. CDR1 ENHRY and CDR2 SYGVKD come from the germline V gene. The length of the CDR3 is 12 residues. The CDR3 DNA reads TGTGCTAGACAGGGGCCAAATTCACCCCTCCACTTT. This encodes CARQGPNSPLHF.

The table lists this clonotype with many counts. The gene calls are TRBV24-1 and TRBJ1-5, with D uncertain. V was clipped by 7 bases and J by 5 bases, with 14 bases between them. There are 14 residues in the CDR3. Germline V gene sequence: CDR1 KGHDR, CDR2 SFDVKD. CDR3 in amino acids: CATSAAGGDQPQHF. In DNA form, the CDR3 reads TGTGCCACCAGCGCGGCGGGCGGAGATCAGCCCCAGCATTTT.

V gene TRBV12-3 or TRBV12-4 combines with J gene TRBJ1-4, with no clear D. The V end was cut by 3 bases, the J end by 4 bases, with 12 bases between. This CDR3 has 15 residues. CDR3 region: CASSLTSGSNEKLFF. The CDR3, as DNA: TGTGCCAGCAGTTTGACTAGCGGGAGTAATGAAAAACTGTTTTTT.

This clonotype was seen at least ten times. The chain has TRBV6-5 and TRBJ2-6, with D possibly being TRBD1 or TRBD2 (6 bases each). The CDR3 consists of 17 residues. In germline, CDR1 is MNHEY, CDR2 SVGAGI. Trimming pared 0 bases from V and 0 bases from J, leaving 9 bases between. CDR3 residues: CASSYSGGLSGANVLTF. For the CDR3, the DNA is TGTGCCAGCAGTTACTCGGGGGGCCTCTCTGGGGCCAACGTCCTGACTTTC.

CDR3 residues: CASSETVRSDTQYF. The CDR3, as DNA: TGTGCCAGCAGTGAAACAGTCCGTTCAGATACGCAGTATTTT. The chain recombines TRBV2 with TRBJ2-3, with D unresolved. The CDR3 is 14 amino acids. The germline V and J ends were trimmed by 2 bases and 4 bases, with 10 bases remaining between them. Germline V gene lookup returns CDR1 SNHLY and CDR2 FYNNEI. Looking up the rest from reference TRBV2 and TRBJ2-3 gives the full variable domain: EPEVTQTPSHQVTQMGQEVILRCVPISNHLYFYWYRQILGQKVEFLVSFYNNEISEKSEIFDDQFSVERPDGSNFTLKIRSTKLEDSAMYFCASSETVRSDTQYFGPGTRLTVL.

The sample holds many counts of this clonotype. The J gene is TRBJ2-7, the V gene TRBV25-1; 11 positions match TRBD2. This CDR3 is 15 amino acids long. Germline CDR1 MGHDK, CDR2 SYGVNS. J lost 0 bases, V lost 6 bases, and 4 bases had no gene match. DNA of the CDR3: TGTGCCAGCAGGGACACTAGCGGGAGCTCCTACGAGCAGTACTTC. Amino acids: CASRDTSGSSYEQYF.